The 10 T cell receptor beta chains presented below share a single source sample, sequenced in a study of blood T cell repertoires in COVID-19. Clones were read by immunoSEQ multiplex PCR, and TCRdb kept only the in-frame ones, dropping some. The sample records approximately 110,000 clones, approximately 85% being singletons. The sample comprised peripheral blood. These receptors were obtained from a woman older than 75 with COVID-19, enrolled during active disease.

Comment on this clone: Distinct nucleotide sequences in the sample also encode this CDR3. The J gene is TRBJ1-5, the V gene TRBV28, with TRBD1 identical over 7 bases. Germline CDR1 MDHEN, CDR2 SYDVKM. The CDR3 contains 15 residues. V dropped 3 bases and J dropped 6; count of bases not matched to a gene: 8. The chain's CDR3 is CASSFPDRVRQPQHF. CDR3 nucleotides: TGTGCCAGCAGTTTCCCAGACAGGGTTCGTCAGCCCCAGCATTTT. The full variable domain, completed using reference TRBV28 and TRBJ1-5, is DVKVTQSSRYLVKRTGEKVFLECVQDMDHENMFWYRQDPGLGLRLIYFSYDVKMKEKGDIPEGYSVSREKKERFSLILESASTNQTSMYLCASSFPDRVRQPQHFGDGTRLSIL.

The V gene is TRBV20-1, the J gene TRBJ1-1; no clear D. Germline loops: CDR1 DFQATT, CDR2 SNEGSKA (reference sequence). The ends were cut back, 3 bases at V and 7 bases at J, with 6 bases in the middle. The CDR3 length is 10 residues. CDR3: CSASLNEAFF. In DNA, the CDR3 is TGCAGTGCTAGCCTAAATGAAGCTTTCTTT.

The rearrangement links TRBV27 to TRBJ1-2, with TRBD1 identical over 8 bases. This CDR3 has 15 amino acids. Germline-derived CDR1 and CDR2 are MNHEY and SMNVEV (reference sequence). V shed 4 bases and J 3 bases; nucleotides not matched to a gene: 7. CDR3 sequence reads: CASSSDRVRHYGYTF. CDR3 in DNA: TGTGCCAGCAGTTCGGACAGGGTACGTCACTATGGCTACACCTTC.

This clone was recorded a few times. This sequence joins TRBV5-6 and TRBJ2-1, with D possibly being TRBD2 (5 bases). The CDR3 runs to 16 residues. The germline V and J ends were trimmed by 3 bases and 4 bases, with 17 bases remaining between them. Germline CDR1 is SGHDT and CDR2 is YYEEEE. CDR3 loop: CASSSYGAEVYNEQFF. The CDR3 nucleotides read TGTGCCAGCAGCTCCTACGGTGCGGAGGTATACAATGAGCAGTTCTTC.

J is TRBJ2-2 and V is TRBV6-2 or TRBV6-3, with D maybe TRBD2 (5 bases). The length of the CDR3 is 19 residues. The ends were cut back, 5 bases at V and 4 bases at J, with 26 bases in the middle. Germline V gene lookup returns CDR1 MNHEY and CDR2 SVGEGT. In DNA form, the CDR3 reads TGTGCCAGCAGTCACCTGATTAGCCTTAAGCGGAAGGCCACCGGGGAGCTGTTTTTT. Translation: CASSHLISLKRKATGELFF.

This clone was seen once. J is TRBJ2-2 and V is TRBV7-8, with a possible D match to TRBD2 (5 bases). The germline V gene has CDR1 SGHVS and CDR2 FQNEAQ. The length of the CDR3 is 17 residues. The germline V and J ends were trimmed by 5 bases and 3 bases, with 19 bases remaining between them. The chain's CDR3 is CASSPRVPSGDTGELFF. The CDR3 DNA reads TGTGCCAGCAGCCCGAGGGTGCCGAGCGGAGACACCGGGGAGCTGTTTTTT.

J is TRBJ2-5 and V is TRBV6-5; tentative D call: TRBD2 (5 bases). Germline lookup yields CDR1 MNHEY and CDR2 SVGAGI. V shed 9 bases and J shed 1 base, with 12 bases lying between them. This CDR3 spans 13 amino acids. The CDR3 nucleotides are TGTGCCAGTACGGACTGGGCCCAAGAGACCCAGTACTTC. Its translation is CASTDWAQETQYF.

The chain joins TRBV5-1 to TRBJ2-2, with TRBD1 matching 11 bases. This CDR3 spans 16 amino acids. The ends lost 3 bases at V and 9 bases at J; junction bases unmatched: 10. Germline V gene sequence: CDR1 SGHRS, CDR2 YFSETQ. CDR3: CASSSDRGLIDRELFF. CDR3 nucleotides: TGCGCCAGCAGCTCGGACAGGGGGCTAATCGACAGGGAGCTGTTTTTT.

The CDR3 DNA reads as TGTGCCAGCAGTGAAGGGGGCGCCGGCGACGAGCAGTACTTC. Amino acids: CASSEGGAGDEQYF. The chain joins TRBV6-4 to TRBJ2-7; 7 bases agree with TRBD1. Per germline, CDR1 MRHNA and CDR2 SNTAGT. V lost 3 bases, J lost 5 bases, and 7 bases stayed unmatched. This CDR3 is built from 14 residues.

The chain recombines TRBV4-1 with TRBJ1-5; D unclear. Germline CDR1 MGHRA, CDR2 YSYEKL. CDR3 length: 15 amino acids. The V and J ends lost 1 base and 7 bases respectively, with 14 bases between them. CDR3 amino acids: CASSQVQLSGQPQHF. CDR3 nucleotide sequence: TGCGCCAGCAGCCAAGTGCAGCTTTCGGGGCAGCCCCAGCATTTT.